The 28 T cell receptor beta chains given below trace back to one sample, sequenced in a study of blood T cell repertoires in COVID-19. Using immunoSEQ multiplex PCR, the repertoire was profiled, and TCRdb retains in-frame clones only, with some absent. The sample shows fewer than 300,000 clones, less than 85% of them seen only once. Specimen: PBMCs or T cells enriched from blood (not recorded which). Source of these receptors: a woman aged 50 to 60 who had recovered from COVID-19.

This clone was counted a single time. The CDR3 DNA follows: TGCAGCGGTGCAGTCCAGGCTTACAATGAGCAGTTCTTC. Its protein product is CSGAVQAYNEQFF. The chain uses TRBV29-1 and TRBJ2-1, with D unclear. The CDR3 contains 13 residues. V was cut by 7 bases and J by 4 bases, with 14 bases left in between. CDR1 is SQVTM, CDR2 ANQGSEA, per germline.

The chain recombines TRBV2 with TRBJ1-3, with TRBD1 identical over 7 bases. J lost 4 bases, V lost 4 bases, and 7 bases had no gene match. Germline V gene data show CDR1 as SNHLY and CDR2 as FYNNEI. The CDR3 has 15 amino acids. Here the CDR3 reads CASSGHGTAGNTIYF. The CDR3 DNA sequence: TGTGCCAGCAGTGGCCACGGGACAGCCGGAAACACCATATATTTT.

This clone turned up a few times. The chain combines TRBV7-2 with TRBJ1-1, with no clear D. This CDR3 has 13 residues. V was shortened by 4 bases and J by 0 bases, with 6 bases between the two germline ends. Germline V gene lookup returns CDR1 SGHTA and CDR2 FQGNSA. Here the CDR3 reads CASSSFLNTEAFF. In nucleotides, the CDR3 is TGTGCCAGCAGCTCCTTTTTGAACACTGAAGCTTTCTTT.

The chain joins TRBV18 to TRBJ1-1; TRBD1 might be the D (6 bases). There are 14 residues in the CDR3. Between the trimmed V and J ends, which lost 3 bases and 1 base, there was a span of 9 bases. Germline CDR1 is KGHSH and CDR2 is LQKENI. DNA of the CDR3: TGTGCCAGCTCACCCGGGACACAGAACACTGAAGCTTTCTTT. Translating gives CASSPGTQNTEAFF.

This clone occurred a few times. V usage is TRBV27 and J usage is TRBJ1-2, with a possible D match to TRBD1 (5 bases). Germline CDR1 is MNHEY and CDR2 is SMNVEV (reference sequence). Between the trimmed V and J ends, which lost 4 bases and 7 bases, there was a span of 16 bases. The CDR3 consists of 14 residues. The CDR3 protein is CASSSRTGVLGYTF. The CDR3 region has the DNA TGTGCCAGCAGTTCCCGGACGGGGGTTCTTGGCTACACCTTC.

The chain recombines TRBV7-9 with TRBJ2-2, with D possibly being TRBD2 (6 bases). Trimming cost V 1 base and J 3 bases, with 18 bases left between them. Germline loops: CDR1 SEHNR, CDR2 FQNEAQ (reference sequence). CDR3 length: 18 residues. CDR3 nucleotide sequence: TGTGCCAGCAGCTTAGTATCCCCGCGGAGGGTCGACACCGGGGAGCTGTTTTTT. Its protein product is CASSLVSPRRVDTGELFF.

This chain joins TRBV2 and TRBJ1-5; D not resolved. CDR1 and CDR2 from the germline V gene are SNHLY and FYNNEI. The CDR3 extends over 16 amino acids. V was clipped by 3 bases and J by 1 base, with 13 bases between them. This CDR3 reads CASSDGGPRSNQPQHF. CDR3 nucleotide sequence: TGTGCCAGCAGTGATGGAGGCCCACGCAGCAATCAGCCCCAGCATTTT.

The CDR3 reads CASSAGLANSRDETQYF. The CDR3, as DNA: TGTGCCAGCAGCGCGGGACTAGCGAACTCACGTGATGAGACCCAGTACTTC. The chain carries TRBV9 and TRBJ2-5, with 10 bases matching TRBD2. J was trimmed by 5 bases and V by 3 bases; bases with no gene match: 13. This CDR3 has 17 amino acids. Per the germline V gene, CDR1 is SGDLS and CDR2 is YYNGEE.

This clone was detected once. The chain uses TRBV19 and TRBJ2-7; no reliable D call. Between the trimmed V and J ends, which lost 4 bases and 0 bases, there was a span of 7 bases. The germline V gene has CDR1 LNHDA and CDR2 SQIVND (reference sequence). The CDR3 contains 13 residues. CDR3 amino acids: CASSTQSSYEQYF. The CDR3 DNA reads TGTGCCAGTAGTACACAGAGCTCCTACGAGCAGTACTTC.

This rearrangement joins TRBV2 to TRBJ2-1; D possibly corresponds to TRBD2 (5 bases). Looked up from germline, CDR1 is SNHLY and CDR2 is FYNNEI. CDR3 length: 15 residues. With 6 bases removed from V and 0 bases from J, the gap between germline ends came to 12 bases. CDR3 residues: CASRELVSSYNEQFF. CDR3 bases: TGTGCCAGCAGAGAACTAGTTAGCTCCTACAATGAGCAGTTCTTC. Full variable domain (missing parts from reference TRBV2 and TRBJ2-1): EPEVTQTPSHQVTQMGQEVILRCVPISNHLYFYWYRQILGQKVEFLVSFYNNEISEKSEIFDDQFSVERPDGSNFTLKIRSTKLEDSAMYFCASRELVSSYNEQFFGPGTRLTVL.

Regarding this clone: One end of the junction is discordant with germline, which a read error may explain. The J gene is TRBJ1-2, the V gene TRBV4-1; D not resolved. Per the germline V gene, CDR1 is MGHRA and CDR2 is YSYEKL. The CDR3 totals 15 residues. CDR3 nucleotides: TGCGCCAGCAGCCCGCCTATTTTTCGTAACGATGGCTACACCTTC. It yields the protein CASSPPIFRNDGYTF.

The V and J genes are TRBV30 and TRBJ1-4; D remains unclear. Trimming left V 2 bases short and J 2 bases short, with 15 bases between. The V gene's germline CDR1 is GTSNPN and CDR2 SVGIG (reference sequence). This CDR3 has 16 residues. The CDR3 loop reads CAWSQLSGRTNEKLFF. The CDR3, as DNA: TGTGCCTGGAGTCAATTGAGCGGGCGGACTAATGAAAAACTGTTTTTT.

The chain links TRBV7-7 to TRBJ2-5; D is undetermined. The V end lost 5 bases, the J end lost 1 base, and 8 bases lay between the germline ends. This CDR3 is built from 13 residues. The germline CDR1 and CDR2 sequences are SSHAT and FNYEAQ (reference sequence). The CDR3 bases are TGTGCCAGCAGCACTTCGGGCCAAGAGACCCAGTACTTC. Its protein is CASSTSGQETQYF.

The CDR3 nucleotides are TGTGCCAGCAGTCCGACTAGCGGGGGGGCCAGTCGTGAGACCCAGTACTTC. Amino acids: CASSPTSGGASRETQYF. The V gene is TRBV5-4, the J gene TRBJ2-5; 14 nucleotides line up with TRBD2. The CDR3 is 17 amino acids. The V and J ends lost 5 bases and 5 bases, in that order; junction bases with no gene match: 11. CDR1 and CDR2 from the germline V gene are SGHNT and YYREEE (reference sequence).

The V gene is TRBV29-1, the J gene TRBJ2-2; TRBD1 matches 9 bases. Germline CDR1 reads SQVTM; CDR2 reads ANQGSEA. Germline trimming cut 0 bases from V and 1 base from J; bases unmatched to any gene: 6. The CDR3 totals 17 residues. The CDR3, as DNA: TGCAGCGTTGAAGATGAAGGGACAGGGCTGAACACCGGGGAGCTGTTTTTT. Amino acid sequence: CSVEDEGTGLNTGELFF.

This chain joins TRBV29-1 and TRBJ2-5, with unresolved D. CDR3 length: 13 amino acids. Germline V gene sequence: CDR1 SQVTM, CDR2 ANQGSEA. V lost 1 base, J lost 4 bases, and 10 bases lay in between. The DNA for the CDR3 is TGCAGCGTTGAAGTGGCGGCTGGAGAGACCCAGTACTTC. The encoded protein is CSVEVAAGETQYF.

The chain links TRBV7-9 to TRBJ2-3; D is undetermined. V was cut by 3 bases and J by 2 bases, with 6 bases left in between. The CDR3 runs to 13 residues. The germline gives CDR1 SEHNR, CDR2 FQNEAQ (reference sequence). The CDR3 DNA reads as TGTGCCAGCAGCTTTTACACCACAGATACGCAGTATTTT. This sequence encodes CASSFYTTDTQYF.

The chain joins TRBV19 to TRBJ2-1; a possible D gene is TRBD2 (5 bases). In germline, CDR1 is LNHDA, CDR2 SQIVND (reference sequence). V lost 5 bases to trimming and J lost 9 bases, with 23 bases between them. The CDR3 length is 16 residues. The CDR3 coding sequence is TGTGCCAGTAGTGCAACCACCTTTACTAGTATCACTGAGCAGTTCTTC. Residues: CASSATTFTSITEQFF.

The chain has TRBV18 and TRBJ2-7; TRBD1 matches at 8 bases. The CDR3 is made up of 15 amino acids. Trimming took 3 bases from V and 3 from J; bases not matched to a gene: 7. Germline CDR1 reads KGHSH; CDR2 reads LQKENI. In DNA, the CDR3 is TGTGCCAGCTCACCCCGCAGGGGGCCCTTCTACGAGCAGTACTTC. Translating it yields CASSPRRGPFYEQYF.

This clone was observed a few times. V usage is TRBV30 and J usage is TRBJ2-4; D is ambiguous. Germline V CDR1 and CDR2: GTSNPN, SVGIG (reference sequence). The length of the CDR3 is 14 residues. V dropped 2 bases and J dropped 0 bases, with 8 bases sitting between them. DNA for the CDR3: TGTGCCTGGAGTTTAACAGCAGCCAAAAACATTCAGTACTTC. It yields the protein CAWSLTAAKNIQYF.

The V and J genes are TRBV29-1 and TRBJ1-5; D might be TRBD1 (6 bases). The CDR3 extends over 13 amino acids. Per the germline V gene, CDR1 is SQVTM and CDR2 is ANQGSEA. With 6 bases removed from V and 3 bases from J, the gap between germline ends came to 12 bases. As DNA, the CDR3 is TGCAGCGTCATGACAGGCCCCAATCAGCCCCAGCATTTT. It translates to CSVMTGPNQPQHF. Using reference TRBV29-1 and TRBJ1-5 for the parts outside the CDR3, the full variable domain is SAVISQKPSRDICQRGTSLTIQCQVDSQVTMMFWYRQQPGQSLTLIATANQGSEATYESGFVIDKFPISRPNLTFSTLTVSNMSPEDSSIYLCSVMTGPNQPQHFGDGTRLSIL.

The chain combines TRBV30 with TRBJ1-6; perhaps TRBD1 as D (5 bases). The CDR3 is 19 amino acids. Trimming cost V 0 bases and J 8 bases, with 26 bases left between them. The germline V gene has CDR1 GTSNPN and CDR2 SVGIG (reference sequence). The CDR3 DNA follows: TGTGCCTGGAGTGTACTATTCTCAGGGTCGGCGCGTATGGATTCACCCCTCCACTTT. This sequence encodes CAWSVLFSGSARMDSPLHF.

CDR3 nucleotides: TGTGCCAGCAGCCCCCCCGGGGGACGCACAGATACGCAGTATTTT. Its translation: CASSPPGGRTDTQYF. This rearrangement joins TRBV9 to TRBJ2-3, with a tentative D call TRBD2 (6 bases). This CDR3 spans 15 amino acids. Per the germline V gene, CDR1 is SGDLS and CDR2 is YYNGEE. The ends were cut back, 4 bases at V and 1 base at J, with 13 bases in the middle. The full variable domain, in which reference TRBV9 and TRBJ2-3 provide the parts outside the CDR3, is DSGVTQTPKHLITATGQRVTLRCSPRSGDLSVYWYQQSLDQGLQFLIQYYNGEERAKGNILERFSAQQFPDLHSELNLSSLELGDSALYFCASSPPGGRTDTQYFGPGTRLTVL.

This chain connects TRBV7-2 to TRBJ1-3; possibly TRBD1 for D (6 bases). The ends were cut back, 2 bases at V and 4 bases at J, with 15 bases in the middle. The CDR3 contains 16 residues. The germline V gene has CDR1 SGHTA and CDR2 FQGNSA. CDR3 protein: CASSLSGGRMGNTIYF. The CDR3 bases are TGTGCCAGCAGCTTAAGCGGGGGGCGAATGGGAAACACCATATATTTT.

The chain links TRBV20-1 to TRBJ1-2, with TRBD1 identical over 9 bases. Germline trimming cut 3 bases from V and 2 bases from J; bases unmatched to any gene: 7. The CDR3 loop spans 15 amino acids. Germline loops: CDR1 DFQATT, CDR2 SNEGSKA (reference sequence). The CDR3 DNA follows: TGCAGTGCTAGTCTCGGACAGGGGACGAACTATGGCTACACCTTC. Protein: CSASLGQGTNYGYTF.

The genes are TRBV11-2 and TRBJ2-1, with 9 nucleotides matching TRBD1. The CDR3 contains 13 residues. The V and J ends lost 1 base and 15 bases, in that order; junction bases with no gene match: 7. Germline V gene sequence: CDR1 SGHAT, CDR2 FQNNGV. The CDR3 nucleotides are TGTGCCAGCAGCTTAGGGACAGGGGTCCCCCCGTTCTTC. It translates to CASSLGTGVPPFF.

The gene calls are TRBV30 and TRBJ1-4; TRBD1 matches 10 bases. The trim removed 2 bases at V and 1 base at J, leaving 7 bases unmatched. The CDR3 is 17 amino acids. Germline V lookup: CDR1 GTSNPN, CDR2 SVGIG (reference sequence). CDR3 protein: CAWSRGGQGETNEKLFF. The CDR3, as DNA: TGTGCCTGGAGTAGGGGAGGACAGGGGGAAACTAATGAAAAACTGTTTTTT.

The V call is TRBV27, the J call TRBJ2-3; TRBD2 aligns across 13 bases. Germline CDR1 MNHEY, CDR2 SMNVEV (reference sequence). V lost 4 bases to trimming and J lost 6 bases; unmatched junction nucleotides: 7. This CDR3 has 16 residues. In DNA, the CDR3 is TGTGCCAGCAGTTACCAACCGGGACTAGCGGGGGATACGCAGTATTTT. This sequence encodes CASSYQPGLAGDTQYF.